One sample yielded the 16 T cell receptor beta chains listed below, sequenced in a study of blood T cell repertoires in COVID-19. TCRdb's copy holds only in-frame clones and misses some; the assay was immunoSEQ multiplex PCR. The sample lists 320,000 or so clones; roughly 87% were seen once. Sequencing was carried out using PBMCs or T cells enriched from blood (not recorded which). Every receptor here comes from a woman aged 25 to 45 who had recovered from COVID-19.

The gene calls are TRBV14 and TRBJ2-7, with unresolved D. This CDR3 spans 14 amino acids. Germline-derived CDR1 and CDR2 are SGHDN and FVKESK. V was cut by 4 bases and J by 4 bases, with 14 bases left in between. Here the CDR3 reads CASSRLLQQYEQYF. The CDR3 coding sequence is TGTGCCAGCAGCCGCCTTTTACAGCAGTACGAGCAGTACTTC.

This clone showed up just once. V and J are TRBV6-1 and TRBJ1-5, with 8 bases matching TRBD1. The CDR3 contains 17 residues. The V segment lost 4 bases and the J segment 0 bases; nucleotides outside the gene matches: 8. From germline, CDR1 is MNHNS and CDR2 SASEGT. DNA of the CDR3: TGTGCCAGCAGTGGCGGGACAGGACCATATAGCAATCAGCCCCAGCATTTT. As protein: CASSGGTGPYSNQPQHF.

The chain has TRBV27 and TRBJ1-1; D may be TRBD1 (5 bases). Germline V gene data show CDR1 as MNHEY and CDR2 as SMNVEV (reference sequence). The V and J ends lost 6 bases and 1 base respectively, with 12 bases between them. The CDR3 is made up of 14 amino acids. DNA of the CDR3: TGTGCCAGCAGCCCAACCGGACAGAACACTGAAGCTTTCTTT. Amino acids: CASSPTGQNTEAFF.

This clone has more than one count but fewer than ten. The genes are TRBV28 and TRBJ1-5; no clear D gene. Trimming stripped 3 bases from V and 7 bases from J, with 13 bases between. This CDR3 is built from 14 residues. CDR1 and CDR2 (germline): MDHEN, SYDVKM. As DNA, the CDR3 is TGTGCCAGCAGTTTTGGGAGGGTAAACCAGCCCCAGCATTTT. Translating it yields CASSFGRVNQPQHF.

CDR3 DNA: TGTGCCAGCAGTGACACTAGGCAGCCCCAGCATTTT. Translated: CASSDTRQPQHF. The chain couples TRBV2 to TRBJ1-5; D unresolved. There are 12 residues in the CDR3. In germline, CDR1 is SNHLY, CDR2 FYNNEI. With 3 bases removed from V and 7 bases from J, the gap between germline ends came to 7 bases.

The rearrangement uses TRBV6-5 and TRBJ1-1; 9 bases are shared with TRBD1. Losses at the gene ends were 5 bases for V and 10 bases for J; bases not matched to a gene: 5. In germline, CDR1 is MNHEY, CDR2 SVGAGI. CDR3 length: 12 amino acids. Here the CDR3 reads CASSLGQGRAFF. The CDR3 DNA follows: TGTGCCAGCAGTCTGGGACAGGGACGAGCTTTCTTT.

Written as DNA, the CDR3 is TGTGCCAGCAGCTCCTTGAGGAGGGGAGGGTATGGCTACACCTTC. Its translation: CASSSLRRGGYGYTF. This chain connects TRBV9 to TRBJ1-2; TRBD1 is a possible D gene (5 bases). The CDR3 runs 15 residues. Trimming removed 4 bases at V and 5 bases at J, with 18 bases between. Germline lookup yields CDR1 SGDLS and CDR2 YYNGEE.

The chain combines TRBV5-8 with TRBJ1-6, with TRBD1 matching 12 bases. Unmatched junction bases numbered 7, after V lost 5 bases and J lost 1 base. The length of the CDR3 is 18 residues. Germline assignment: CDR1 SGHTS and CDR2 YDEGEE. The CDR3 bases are TGTGCCAGCAGAAGGGACAGGGGGCCGCCGTCCTATAATTCACCCCTCCACTTT. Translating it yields CASRRDRGPPSYNSPLHF.

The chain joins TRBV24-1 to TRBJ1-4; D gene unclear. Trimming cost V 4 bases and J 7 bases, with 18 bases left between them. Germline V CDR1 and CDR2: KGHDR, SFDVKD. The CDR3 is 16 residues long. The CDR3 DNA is TGTGCCACCAGTGAGAACCTGCCGGGAGCGGGTGAAAAACTGTTTTTT. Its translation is CATSENLPGAGEKLFF.

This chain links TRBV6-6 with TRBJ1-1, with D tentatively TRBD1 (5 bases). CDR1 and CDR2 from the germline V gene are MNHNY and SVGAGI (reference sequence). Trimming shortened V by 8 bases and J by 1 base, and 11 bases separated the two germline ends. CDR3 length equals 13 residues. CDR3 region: CASGYTGNTEAFF. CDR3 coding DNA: TGTGCCAGCGGATACACAGGGAACACTGAAGCTTTCTTT.

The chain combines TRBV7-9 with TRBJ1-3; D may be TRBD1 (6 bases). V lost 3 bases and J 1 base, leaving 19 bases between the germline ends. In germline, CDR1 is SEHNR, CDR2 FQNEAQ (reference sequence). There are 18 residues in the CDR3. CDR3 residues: CASSFPAAGAASGNTIYF. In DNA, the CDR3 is TGTGCCAGCAGCTTCCCAGCGGCAGGGGCTGCGTCTGGAAACACCATATATTTT. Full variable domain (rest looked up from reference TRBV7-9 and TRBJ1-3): DTGVSQNPRHKITKRGQNVTFRCDPISEHNRLYWYRQTLGQGPEFLTYFQNEAQLEKSRLLSDRFSAERPKGSFSTLEIQRTEQGDSAMYLCASSFPAAGAASGNTIYFGEGSWLTVV.

The CDR3 protein is CASSPPTPNYGYTF. CDR3 in DNA: TGTGCCAGCAGTCCGCCGACACCTAACTATGGCTACACCTTC. This chain connects TRBV28 to TRBJ1-2; D ambiguous. The germline V gene has CDR1 MDHEN and CDR2 SYDVKM. The V end was cut by 5 bases, the J end by 0 bases, with 10 bases between. This CDR3 is 14 amino acids long.

The CDR3 bases are TGTGCCAGCCGGGTTGAAAACACCATATATTTT. Protein sequence: CASRVENTIYF. The V call is TRBV2, the J call TRBJ1-3; D remains unclear. Germline CDR1 is SNHLY and CDR2 is FYNNEI. The germline V and J ends were trimmed by 8 bases and 6 bases, with 8 bases remaining between them. The CDR3 extends over 11 amino acids.

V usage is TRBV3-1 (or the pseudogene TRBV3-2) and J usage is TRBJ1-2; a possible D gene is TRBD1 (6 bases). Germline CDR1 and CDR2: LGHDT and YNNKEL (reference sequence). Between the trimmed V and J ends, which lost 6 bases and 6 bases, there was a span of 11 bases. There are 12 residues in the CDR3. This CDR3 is CASRTGLDGYTF. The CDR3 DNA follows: TGTGCCAGCAGGACAGGTCTCGATGGCTACACCTTC.

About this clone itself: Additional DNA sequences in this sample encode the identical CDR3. The CDR3 sequence is CAWSVRRADTQYF. CDR3 DNA: TGTGCCTGGAGTGTACGTCGGGCAGATACGCAGTATTTT. The genes are TRBV30 and TRBJ2-3; D is uncertain. The ends were cut back, 0 bases at V and 4 bases at J, with 8 bases in the middle. CDR1 and CDR2 from the germline V gene are GTSNPN and SVGIG (reference sequence). The length of the CDR3 is 13 residues.

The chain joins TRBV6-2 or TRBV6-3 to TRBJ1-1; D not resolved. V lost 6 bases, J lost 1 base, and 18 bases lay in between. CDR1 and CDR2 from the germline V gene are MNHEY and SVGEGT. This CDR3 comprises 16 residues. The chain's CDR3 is CASSRPLGLPNTEAFF. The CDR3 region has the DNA TGTGCCAGCAGCCGCCCTTTAGGACTGCCGAACACTGAAGCTTTCTTT.